This paragraph covers one TCR beta chain sequence. Conversion of TCR transcripts into cDNA relied on 5'RACE template switching, which added a universal primer site and UMIs. TCRdb recomputed calls from the 5' RACE reads with MiXCR, one row per CDR3 protein. The data hold about 85,000 distinct CDR3 sequences, with 10% to 15% observed a single time. The sample belongs to a study of T cells after yellow fever vaccination. Study-wide results and caveats: The booster response re-showed most primary clones: 95% to 96% CD4, around 90% CD8.

The CDR3 runs to 16 residues. V lost 7 bases to trimming and J lost 1 base, with 20 bases between them. Germline-derived CDR1 and CDR2 are SGHRS and YFSETQ. Material: CD8+ T cells not binding an NS4B(214-222) dextramer, sorted from PBMCs, obtained about 21 days after the first yellow fever vaccination. This TCR was recovered from a man younger than 35 who received the YFV17D yellow fever vaccine. The gene calls are TRBV5-1 and TRBJ1-1, with a tentative D call TRBD1 (6 bases). CDR3 sequence reads: CASHKGRGIQNTEAFF. CDR3 nucleotide sequence: TGCGCCAGCCATAAGGGTAGGGGGATTCAGAACACTGAAGCTTTCTTT.